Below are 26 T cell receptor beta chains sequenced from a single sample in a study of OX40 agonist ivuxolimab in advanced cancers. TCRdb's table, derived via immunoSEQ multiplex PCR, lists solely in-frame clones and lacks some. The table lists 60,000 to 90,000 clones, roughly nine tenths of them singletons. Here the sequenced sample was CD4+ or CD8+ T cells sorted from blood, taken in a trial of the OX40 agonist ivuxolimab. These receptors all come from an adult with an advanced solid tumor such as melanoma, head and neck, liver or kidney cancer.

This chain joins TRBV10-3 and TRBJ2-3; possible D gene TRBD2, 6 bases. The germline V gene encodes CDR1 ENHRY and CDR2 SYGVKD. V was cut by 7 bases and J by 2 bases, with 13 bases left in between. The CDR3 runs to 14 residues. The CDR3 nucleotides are TGTGCCATCACTCCGGGACTCCTCACAGATACGCAGTATTTT. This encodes CAITPGLLTDTQYF.

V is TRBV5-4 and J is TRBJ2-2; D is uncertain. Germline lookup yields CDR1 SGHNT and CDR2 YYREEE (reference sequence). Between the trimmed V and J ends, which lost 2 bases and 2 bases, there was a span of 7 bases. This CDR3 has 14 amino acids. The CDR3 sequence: CASSFGANTGELFF. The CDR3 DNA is TGTGCCAGCAGCTTCGGTGCCAACACCGGGGAGCTGTTTTTT.

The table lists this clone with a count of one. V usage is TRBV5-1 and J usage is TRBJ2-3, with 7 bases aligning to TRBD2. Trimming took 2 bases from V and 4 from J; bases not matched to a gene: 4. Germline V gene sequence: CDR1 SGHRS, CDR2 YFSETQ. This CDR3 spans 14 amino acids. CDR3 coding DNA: TGCGCCAGCAGCTTAAGCGGGACGGCAGATACGCAGTATTTT. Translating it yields CASSLSGTADTQYF.

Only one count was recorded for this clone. DNA for the CDR3: TGTGCCAGCTCCACCCATGCCGGGGACACCGGGGAGCTGTTTTTT. The encoded protein is CASSTHAGDTGELFF. The rearrangement uses TRBV18 and TRBJ2-2; TRBD2 might be the D (5 bases). The CDR3 covers 15 residues. The germline CDR1 and CDR2 sequences are KGHSH and LQKENI. Between the trimmed V and J ends, which lost 6 bases and 3 bases, there was a span of 14 bases. Complete variable domain (other parts from reference TRBV18 and TRBJ2-2): NAGVMQNPRHLVRRRGQEARLRCSPMKGHSHVYWYRQLPEEGLKFMVYLQKENIIDESGMPKERFSAEFPKEGPSILRIQQVVRGDSAAYFCASSTHAGDTGELFFGEGSRLTVL.

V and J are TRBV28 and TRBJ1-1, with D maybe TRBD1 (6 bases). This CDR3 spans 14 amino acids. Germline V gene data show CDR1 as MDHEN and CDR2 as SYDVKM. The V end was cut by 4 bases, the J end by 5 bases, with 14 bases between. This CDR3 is CASSSPGGPTEAFF. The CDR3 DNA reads TGTGCCAGCAGTTCCCCGGGGGGGCCAACTGAAGCTTTCTTT.

The CDR3 loop is CAGTLGGLGNTIYF. CDR3 in DNA: TGTGCCGGTACCCTGGGAGGATTAGGGAACACCATATATTTT. The chain is built from TRBV6-1 and TRBJ1-3; D is ambiguous. V lost 11 bases and J 7 bases, leaving 21 bases between the germline ends. Germline assignment: CDR1 MNHNS and CDR2 SASEGT. The CDR3 spans 14 residues.

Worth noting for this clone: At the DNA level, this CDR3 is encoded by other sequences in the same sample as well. The CDR3 here is CAWSVRGNTEAFF. CDR3 sequence (DNA): TGTGCCTGGAGTGTACGCGGGAACACTGAAGCTTTCTTT. The chain uses TRBV30 and TRBJ1-1; D unclear. CDR1 is GTSNPN and CDR2 is SVGIG in the germline V gene (reference sequence). The germline V and J ends were trimmed by 0 bases and 1 base, with 6 bases remaining between them. The CDR3 runs to 13 residues.

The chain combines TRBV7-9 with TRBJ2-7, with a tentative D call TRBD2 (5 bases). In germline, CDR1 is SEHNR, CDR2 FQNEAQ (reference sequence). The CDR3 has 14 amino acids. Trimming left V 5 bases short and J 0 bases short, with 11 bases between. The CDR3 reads CASSDGGLSYEQYF. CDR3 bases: TGTGCCAGCAGCGATGGAGGTCTCTCCTACGAGCAGTACTTC.

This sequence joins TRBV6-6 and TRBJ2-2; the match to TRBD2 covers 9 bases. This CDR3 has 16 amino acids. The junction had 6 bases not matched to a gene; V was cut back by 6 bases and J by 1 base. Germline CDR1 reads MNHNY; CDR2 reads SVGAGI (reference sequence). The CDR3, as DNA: TGTGCCAGCAGCCAGCTAGCGGGAAAGAACACCGGGGAGCTGTTTTTT. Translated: CASSQLAGKNTGELFF.

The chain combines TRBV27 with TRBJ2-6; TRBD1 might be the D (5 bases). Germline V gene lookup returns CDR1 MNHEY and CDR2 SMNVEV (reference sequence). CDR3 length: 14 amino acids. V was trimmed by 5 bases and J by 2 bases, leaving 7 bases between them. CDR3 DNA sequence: TGTGCCAGCAGTAGGGGTACTGGGGCCAACGTCCTGACTTTC. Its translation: CASSRGTGANVLTF.

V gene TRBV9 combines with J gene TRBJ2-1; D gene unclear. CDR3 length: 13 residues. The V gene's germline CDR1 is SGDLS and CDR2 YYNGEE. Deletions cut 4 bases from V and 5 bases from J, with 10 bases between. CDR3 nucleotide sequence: TGTGCCAGCAGCTCGGGTGGCGACAATGAGCAGTTCTTC. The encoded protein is CASSSGGDNEQFF.

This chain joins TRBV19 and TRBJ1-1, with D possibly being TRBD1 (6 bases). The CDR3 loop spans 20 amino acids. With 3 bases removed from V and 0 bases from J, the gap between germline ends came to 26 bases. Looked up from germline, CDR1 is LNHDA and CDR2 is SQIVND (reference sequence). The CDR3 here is CASSIPGLDRISTMNTEAFF. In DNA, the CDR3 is TGTGCCAGTAGTATCCCAGGACTCGACAGGATCAGCACAATGAACACTGAAGCTTTCTTT.

The CDR3 sequence: CASSTSGINNGELFF. The CDR3 DNA reads as TGTGCCAGCAGCACTAGCGGGATAAATAACGGGGAGCTGTTTTTT. This sequence joins TRBV7-7 and TRBJ2-2, with 10 bases that match TRBD2. Germline CDR1 is SSHAT and CDR2 is FNYEAQ (reference sequence). J gave up 7 bases and V 5 bases, and 7 bases lay outside the gene matches. This CDR3 contains 15 residues. The full variable domain, completed using reference TRBV7-7 and TRBJ2-2, is GAGVSQSPRYKVTKRGQDVTLRCDPISSHATLYWYQQALGQGPEFLTYFNYEAQPDKSGLPSDRFSAERPEGSISTLTIQRTEQRDSAMYRCASSTSGINNGELFFGEGSRLTVL.

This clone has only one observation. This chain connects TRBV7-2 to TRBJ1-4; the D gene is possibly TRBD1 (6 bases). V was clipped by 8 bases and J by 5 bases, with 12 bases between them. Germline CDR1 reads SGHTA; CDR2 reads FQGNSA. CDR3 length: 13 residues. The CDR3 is CASGRDTNEKLFF. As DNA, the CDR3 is TGTGCCAGCGGACGGGACACAAATGAAAAACTGTTTTTT.

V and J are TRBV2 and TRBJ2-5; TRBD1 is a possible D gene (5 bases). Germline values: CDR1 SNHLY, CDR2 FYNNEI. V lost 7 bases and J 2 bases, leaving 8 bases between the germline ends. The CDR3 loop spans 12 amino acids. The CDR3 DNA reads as TGTGCCAGCAATCAGGGACAAGAGACCCAGTACTTC. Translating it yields CASNQGQETQYF.

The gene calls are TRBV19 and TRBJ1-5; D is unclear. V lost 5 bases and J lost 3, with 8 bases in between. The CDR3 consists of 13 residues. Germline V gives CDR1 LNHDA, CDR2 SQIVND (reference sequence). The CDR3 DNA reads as TGTGCCAGTAGTTCGAGGCTCAATCAGCCCCAGCATTTT. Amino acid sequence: CASSSRLNQPQHF.

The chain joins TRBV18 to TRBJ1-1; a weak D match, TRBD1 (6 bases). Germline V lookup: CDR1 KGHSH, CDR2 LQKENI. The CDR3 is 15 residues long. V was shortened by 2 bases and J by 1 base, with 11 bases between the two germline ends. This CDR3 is CASSPAGTTNTEAFF. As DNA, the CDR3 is TGTGCCAGCTCACCAGCCGGGACAACGAACACTGAAGCTTTCTTT.

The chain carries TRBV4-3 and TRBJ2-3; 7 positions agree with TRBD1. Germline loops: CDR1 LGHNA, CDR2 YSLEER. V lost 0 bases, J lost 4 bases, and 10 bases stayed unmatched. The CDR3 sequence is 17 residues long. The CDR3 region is CASSQERGQLGADTQYF. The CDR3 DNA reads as TGCGCCAGCAGCCAAGAAAGGGGACAGTTAGGGGCAGATACGCAGTATTTT.

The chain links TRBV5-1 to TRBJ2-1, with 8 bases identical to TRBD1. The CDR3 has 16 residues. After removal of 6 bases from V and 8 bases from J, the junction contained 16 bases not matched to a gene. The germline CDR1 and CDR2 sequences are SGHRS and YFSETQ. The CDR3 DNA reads TGCGCCAGCATCGTGGGGACGGGACAGGTTTTCGATGAGCAGTTCTTC. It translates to CASIVGTGQVFDEQFF.

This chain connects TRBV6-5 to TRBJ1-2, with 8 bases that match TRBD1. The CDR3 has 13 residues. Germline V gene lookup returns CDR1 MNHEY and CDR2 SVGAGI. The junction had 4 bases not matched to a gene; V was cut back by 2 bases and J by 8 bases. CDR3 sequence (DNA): TGTGCCAGCAGTTACGCACAGGGGGAAGGCTACACCTTC. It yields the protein CASSYAQGEGYTF.

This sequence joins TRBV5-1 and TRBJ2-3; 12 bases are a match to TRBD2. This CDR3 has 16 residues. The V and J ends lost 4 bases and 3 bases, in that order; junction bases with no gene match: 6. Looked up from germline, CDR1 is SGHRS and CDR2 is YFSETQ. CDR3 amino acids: CASSVRTSGMTDTQYF. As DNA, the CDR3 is TGCGCCAGCAGCGTTAGGACTAGCGGGATGACAGATACGCAGTATTTT.

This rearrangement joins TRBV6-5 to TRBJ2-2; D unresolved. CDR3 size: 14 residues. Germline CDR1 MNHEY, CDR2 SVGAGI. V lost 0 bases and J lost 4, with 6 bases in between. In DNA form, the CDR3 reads TGTGCCAGCAGTTACTCTACGGTCACCGGGGAGCTGTTTTTT. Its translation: CASSYSTVTGELFF.

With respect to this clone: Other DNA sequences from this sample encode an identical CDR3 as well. The CDR3 DNA reads TGTGCCAGCAGCTTGGGTGCCCCAGGGGACCTCTCTGGAAACACCATATATTTT. Protein sequence: CASSLGAPGDLSGNTIYF. This chain joins TRBV5-4 and TRBJ1-3; a possible D gene is TRBD1 (6 bases). The V gene's germline CDR1 is SGHNT and CDR2 YYREEE (reference sequence). Trimming pared 0 bases from V and 0 bases from J, leaving 16 bases between. This CDR3 region has 18 residues.

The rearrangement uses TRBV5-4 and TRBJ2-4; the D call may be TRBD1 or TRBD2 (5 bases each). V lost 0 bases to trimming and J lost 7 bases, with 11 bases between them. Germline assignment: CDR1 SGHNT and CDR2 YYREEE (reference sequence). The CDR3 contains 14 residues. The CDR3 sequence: CASSLAGAGNIQYF. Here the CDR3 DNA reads TGTGCCAGCAGCTTGGCCGGGGCCGGGAACATTCAGTACTTC.

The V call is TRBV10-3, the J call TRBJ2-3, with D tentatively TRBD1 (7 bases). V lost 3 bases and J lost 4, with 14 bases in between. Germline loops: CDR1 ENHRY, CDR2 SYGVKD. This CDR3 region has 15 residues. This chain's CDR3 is CAISETGEVADTQYF. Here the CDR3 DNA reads TGTGCCATCAGTGAAACAGGGGAGGTGGCAGATACGCAGTATTTT.

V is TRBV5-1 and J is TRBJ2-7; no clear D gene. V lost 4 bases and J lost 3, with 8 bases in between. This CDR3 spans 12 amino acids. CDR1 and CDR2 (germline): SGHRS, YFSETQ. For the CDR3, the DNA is TGCGCCAGCAGCACCGGCCTCTACGAGCAGTACTTC. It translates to CASSTGLYEQYF.